This TCR beta chain was sequenced for a study of metastatic and nonmetastatic thyroid tumors. Germline loops: CDR1 DFQATT, CDR2 SNEGSKA (reference sequence). The CDR3 sequence is 14 residues long. Trimming took off 0 bases at V and 4 bases at J, with 12 bases between the two ends. TCRdb re-clonotyped the PCR reads through MiXCR. The sample shows approximately 7,000 clones, 15% to 20% of them seen only once. On this clone itself: In this CDR3 the conserved last residue, phenylalanine or tryptophan, is missing, so a read error is likely.

Every patient underwent thyroid surgery untreated. The specimen sequenced was adjacent normal tissue. The chain combines TRBV20-1 with TRBJ1-1; D perhaps matches TRBD1 (6 bases). The receptor comes from a male donor with papillary thyroid cancer or a benign thyroid nodule (not recorded which). Some clones in this sample may be carry-over from other donors' samples. CDR3 nucleotides: TGCAGTGCTAGAGATACAGGGTTGGTCACTGAAGCTTTCCTT. Amino acids: CSARDTGLVTEAFL.